This T cell receptor beta chain was obtained from a study of cytomegalovirus exposure and HLA in healthy donors. This clone was observed a single time. Other DNA sequences in this specimen translate into the identical CDR3. This CDR3 has 17 residues. The trim removed 1 base at V and 4 bases at J, leaving 9 bases unmatched. CDR1 MNHNS and CDR2 SASEGT come from the germline V gene. Primers included in the PCR were 60 Vbeta and 13 Jbeta primers. The method was immunoSEQ multiplex PCR; TCRdb's version includes in-frame clones alone and lacks a portion of them. The sample has roughly 130,000 clones, 80% to 85% seen once.

The chain employs TRBV6-1 and TRBJ1-2; the match to TRBD1 covers 10 bases. Sequencing input: PBMCs. The clonotype originates from a human donor in good health. CDR3 nucleotide sequence: TGTGCCAGCAGTGAAGAGACAGGGGGCCCTACCCTCTATGGCTACACCTTC. This codes for CASSEETGGPTLYGYTF.